These T cell receptor beta chains were read from a single sample in a study of blood T cell repertoires in COVID-19. Repertoires were generated with immunoSEQ multiplex PCR, while TCRdb's copy carries only in-frame clones and drops some. The profile shows around 480,000 clones, approximately 88% of them singletons. The source material was peripheral blood. The receptors here all came from a woman aged 45 to 65 with COVID-19, enrolled during active disease. The CDR3 runs from the conserved cysteine through the conserved F or W. Clone size is shown for a subset of rows, as once, few, many or a class of expanded clone.

abundance: .; v_gene: TRBV5-6; CDR3aa: CASSATGTTEAFF
abundance: once; v_gene: TRBV5-8; CDR3aa: CASSHRALAGVAGEQFF
abundance: few; v_gene: TRBV30; CDR3aa: CACGEGDLNYGYTF
abundance: once; v_gene: TRBV5-6; CDR3aa: CASSLEQGWALNSPLHF
abundance: .; v_gene: TRBV6-1; CDR3aa: CASSEPLTDTQYF
abundance: .; v_gene: TRBV28; CDR3aa: CASRPLTSGGSLLHNEQFF
abundance: .; v_gene: TRBV19; CDR3aa: CASSELRNTEAFF
abundance: few; v_gene: TRBV10-3; CDR3aa: CAISSLQETQYF
abundance: .; v_gene: TRBV5-1; CDR3aa: CASSGGFNEKLFF
abundance: .; v_gene: TRBV5-1; CDR3aa: CASSLIPGSGANVLTF
abundance: .; v_gene: TRBV4-1; CDR3aa: CASSQVGAGGYNEQFF
abundance: .; v_gene: TRBV5-1; CDR3aa: CASMEGQISGGTYNEQFF
abundance: once; v_gene: TRBV6-5; CDR3aa: CASSYSRGHSPLHF
abundance: .; v_gene: TRBV10-2; CDR3aa: CASSEGGAGYF
abundance: .; v_gene: TRBV29-1; CDR3aa: CSVETGTGGSEQYF
abundance: .; v_gene: TRBV3-1/TRBV3-2; CDR3aa: CASTQGGNQPQHF
abundance: .; v_gene: TRBV5-4; CDR3aa: CASSAEEGASTDTQYF
abundance: .; v_gene: TRBV12-3/TRBV12-4; CDR3aa: CASSQGQTYGYTF
abundance: .; v_gene: TRBV3-1/TRBV3-2; CDR3aa: CASSQNFLSGNTIYF
abundance: .; v_gene: TRBV5-1; CDR3aa: CASSLTGGYEQYF
abundance: few; v_gene: TRBV9; CDR3aa: CASSGQGMGPLKAF
abundance: .; v_gene: TRBV15; CDR3aa: CATSRPDRGPSYEQYF
abundance: .; v_gene: TRBV10-2; CDR3aa: CASTDSGGAWNEQFF
abundance: .; v_gene: TRBV5-1; CDR3aa: CASSLSRGRTEAFF
abundance: once; v_gene: TRBV28; CDR3aa: CASSFRRVRLTEAFF